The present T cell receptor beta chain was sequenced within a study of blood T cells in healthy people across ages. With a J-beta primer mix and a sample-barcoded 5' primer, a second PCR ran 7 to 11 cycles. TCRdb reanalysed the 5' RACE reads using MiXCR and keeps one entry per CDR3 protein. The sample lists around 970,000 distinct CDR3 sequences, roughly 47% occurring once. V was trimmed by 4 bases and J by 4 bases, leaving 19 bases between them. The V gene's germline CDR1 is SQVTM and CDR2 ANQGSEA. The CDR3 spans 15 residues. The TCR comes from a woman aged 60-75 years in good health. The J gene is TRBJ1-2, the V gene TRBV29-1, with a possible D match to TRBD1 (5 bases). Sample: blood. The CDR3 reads CSVVFLVQGTYGYTF. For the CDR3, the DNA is TGCAGCGTTGTCTTCCTCGTTCAGGGAACCTATGGCTACACCTTC.